Below, one T cell receptor (beta chain) is given with its context. Its antigen is unidentified. The data derive from a study of OX40 agonist ivuxolimab in advanced cancers. Study-level background: Those treated in dose escalation had hepatocellular carcinoma, melanoma, renal cell cancer or head and neck cancer. Notes on the study in general: Partial responders treated at 0.1-3.0 mg/kg exhibited clonal expansion among the lowest measured.

Produced via immunoSEQ multiplex PCR; TCRdb's table is partial and in-frame only. The sample lists tens of thousands of clones, roughly nine tenths seen once, with around 1.8% in the top ten. Trimming removed 2 bases from V and 5 bases from J; junction bases left unmatched: 7. Germline V gene data show CDR1 as GTSNPN and CDR2 as SVGIG (reference sequence). The CDR3 has 14 residues. This TCR was sampled from an adult with an advanced solid tumor such as melanoma, head and neck, liver or kidney cancer. The input for sequencing was CD4+ or CD8+ T cells sorted from blood, taken in a trial of the OX40 agonist ivuxolimab. The chain is built from TRBV30 and TRBJ2-7; 9 nucleotides match TRBD1. Written as DNA, the CDR3 is TGTGCCTGGAGTACGGGGACAGGGTACCACGAGCAGTACTTC. As protein: CAWSTGTGYHEQYF.